What follows is one TCR beta chain and its context. This clonotype appeared once. Its recognized antigen is unknown. The sample holds no much larger clone one base away, and base qualities are not on file. Evidence from one read is weak. The TCR beta CDR3 regions were amplified from the RNA transcripts. The first round of RT-PCR for the TCR CDR3 was performed with the HTBI primer set and the Qiagen OneStep RT-PCR kit. Libraries were constructed in a second round of multiplex PCR, after which size selection and purification were carried out. Libraries were sequenced paired-end with 100 bp reads on an Illumina HiSeq2000. The original methods were these. SOAPnuke was used to process the raw data, throwing out any read that contained adapters or uncalled bases, had a mean Phred below 15, or lacked an exact constant-primer or identifier match. COPE v1.2.5 was used to merge high-quality paired reads, and clonotypes were defined as unique nucleotide sequences. Clonotypes were aligned to IMGT TRBV, TRBD and TRBJ reference segments using MiTCR v1.1. The analysis was restricted to V-J combinations with a frequency above 0.0001, which together covered 99.2% of the repertoires. The TCS score was defined as the ratio of F50 (clonal expansion) to E x V (chaos), calculated using BLOSUM62-based TCRdist between CDR3 peptides within each V-J. Welch's t-statistics and random forest reduced some 510 V-J features to 10 to 15, which were used in a naive Bayes classifier (R e1071). The similarity between thyroid and blood repertoires was quantified using the Morisita-Horn index. The public reads were quality trimmed at Q25 with fastp and then assembled into clones with MiXCR by TCRdb, keeping productive beta chains. One record per CDR3 amino acid sequence lists the most common genes and DNA. TCRdb's processing, not the authors', yielded these V and J calls. This sample gives 650,000 to 800,000 distinct CDR3 sequences in total; approximately 42% of them show up just once. Less than 8.5% of the sample is taken by the ten largest.

This record belongs to a study of T cells in Graves' hyperthyroidism and ophthalmopathy (dated by TCRdb to about 2019). Study-wide context: To identify TCR V-J signatures that set the groups apart, the researchers used a discovery cohort of 100 patients, made up of 40 to 45 with Graves' ophthalmopathy and 55 to 65 with stable Graves' hyperthyroidism. An independent validation cohort of fewer than 20 hyperthyroidism patients and more than 15 patients who later progressed to ophthalmopathy tested prospective prediction of ophthalmopathy. For training and testing, the roughly 97 patients in the discovery cohort were randomly divided in a 7:3 ratio. The study also compared thyroid tissue and blood T-cell repertoires from about 6 Graves' hyperthyroidism patients. Once sampling was done, hyperthyroidism patients were given methimazole at a starting dose of 30 mg daily, whereas ophthalmopathy patients were given high-dose intravenous methylprednisolone. The paper describes TCR Vbeta CDR3 sequencing of 135 peripheral blood samples, made up of 43 ophthalmopathy patients, approximately 76 hyperthyroidism patients and about 17 progressor patients.

Study-wide conclusions, independent of this receptor: Most expanded thyroid clonotypes (frequency above 0.001) were also detected in blood, a finding suggesting that blood repertoires may reflect thyroid immune responses. A 13 V-J signature model separated ophthalmopathy from stable hyperthyroidism, with approximately 86% sensitivity and around 84% specificity in cross-validation and 80%/75% in testing. No statistical method was used to set the sample size in advance, and investigators knew the group allocation. In validation, the model predicted progression to ophthalmopathy with approximately 71% sensitivity and roughly 72% specificity, a median of roughly seven months before onset.

Exclusion was applied to patients with uncontrolled infections, other autoimmune diseases, pregnancy or lactation. Diagnoses were based on clinical symptoms, serum thyroxine and TRAb, thyroid ultrasound and orbital computed tomography. Trizol reagent was used to extract total RNA, and RNA quality was then checked on an Agilent 2100 Bioanalyzer. This receptor was taken from an adult man with Graves' disease, either hyperthyroidism or ophthalmopathy (not recorded which). Sequenced sample: peripheral blood or thyroid tissue (not recorded which).

The CDR3: CASSFRDPLAEQYF. The DNA is TGTGCCAGCAGCTTCCGGGACCCCTTGGCGGAGCAGTACTTC. The sequence joins TRBV7-9 to TRBJ2-7, with the D segment possibly TRBD1 or TRBD2, each aligning over 5 bases. Cut back by 3 bases and 7 bases, the V and J ends lie 16 bases apart. CDR1 SEHNR and CDR2 FQNEAQ are derived from the germline V gene (reference sequence). Counted from cysteine to phenylalanine, this CDR3 has 14 amino acids. The retained sequence is limited to the CDR3, 42 bases, with the frame set at the first base. With the rest looked up from the reference TRBV7-9 and TRBJ2-7 genes rather than sequenced, the full variable domain is DTGVSQNPRHKITKRGQNVTFRCDPISEHNRLYWYRQTLGQGPEFLTYFQNEAQLEKSRLLSDRFSAERPKGSFSTLEIQRTEQGDSAMYLCASSFRDPLAEQYFGPGTRLTVT.